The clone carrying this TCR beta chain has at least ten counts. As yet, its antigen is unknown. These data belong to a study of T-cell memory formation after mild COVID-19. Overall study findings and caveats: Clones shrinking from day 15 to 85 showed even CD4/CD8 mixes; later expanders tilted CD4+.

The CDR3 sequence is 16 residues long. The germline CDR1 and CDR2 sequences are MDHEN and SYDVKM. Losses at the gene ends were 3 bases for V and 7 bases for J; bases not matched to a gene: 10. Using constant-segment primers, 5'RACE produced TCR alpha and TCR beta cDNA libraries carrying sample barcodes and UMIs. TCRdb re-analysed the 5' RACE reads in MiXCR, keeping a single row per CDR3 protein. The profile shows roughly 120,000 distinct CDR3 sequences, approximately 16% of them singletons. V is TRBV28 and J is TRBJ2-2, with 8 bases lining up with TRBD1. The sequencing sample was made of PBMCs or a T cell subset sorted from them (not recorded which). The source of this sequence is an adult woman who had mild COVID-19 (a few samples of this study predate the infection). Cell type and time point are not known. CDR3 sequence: CASSFRTGPPLGELFF. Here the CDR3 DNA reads TGTGCCAGCAGTTTCCGGACAGGGCCCCCACTCGGGGAGCTGTTTTTT.